This is a list of T cell receptor beta chains from one sample in a study of T cells in Graves' hyperthyroidism and ophthalmopathy. MiXCR, applied by TCRdb to the multiplex PCR reads, yields one record per CDR3 protein. The sample has 660,000 or so distinct CDR3 sequences; 20% to 25% are singletons. Sequencing was performed on blood. Receptor source: a young man with Graves' ophthalmopathy. The CDR3 runs from the conserved cysteine through the conserved F or W. Each record gives: CDR3 DNA, CDR3 protein, clone size, J gene, V gene, D gene. A D gene is named only where the DNA matches it firmly. Only some rows state a clone size, as once, few, many or a class for expanded clones.

TGTGCCAGCAGTTTAAAGGGCGGTAGCTCCTACGAGCAGTACTTC,CASSLKGGSSYEQYF,few,TRBJ2-7,TRBV27,.
TGTGCCAGCAGCACGGGACTAGCGGAACCCTACAATGAGCAGTTCTTC,CASSTGLAEPYNEQFF,few,TRBJ2-1,TRBV2,TRBD2
TGTGCCAGCAGTCGACAGGGGAATAATTCACCCCTCCACTTT,CASSRQGNNSPLHF,many,TRBJ1-6,TRBV2,TRBD1
TGCAGTGCTAGAGACGAGGGTGAATTCTACGAGCAGTACTTC,CSARDEGEFYEQYF,many,TRBJ2-7,TRBV20-1,.
TGCGCCAGCAAACTAGCGGGAGGGAGAGAGACCCAGTACTTC,CASKLAGGRETQYF,few,TRBJ2-5,TRBV5-1,TRBD2
TGCGCCAGCAGCCAAGGTCCAGGGGAGCCCTACGAGCAGTACTTC,CASSQGPGEPYEQYF,.,TRBJ2-7,TRBV4-1,.
TGTGCCAGTGATGAAACAGGGGAGAACACTGAAGCTTTCTTT,CASDETGENTEAFF,many,TRBJ1-1,TRBV6-1,TRBD1
TGCAGTGCTAGAGATGGTAGCGACCCGAGCTCCTACAATGAGCAGTTCTTC,CSARDGSDPSSYNEQFF,.,TRBJ2-1,TRBV20-1,.
TGCAGTGCTCAAACGGGGAATTCACCCCTCCACTTT,CSAQTGNSPLHF,.,TRBJ1-6,TRBV20-1,.
TGCAGTGCTAGAGATTGGCGGGAGGTGGGAACCGGGGAGCTGTTTTTT,CSARDWREVGTGELFF,.,TRBJ2-2,TRBV20-1,TRBD2
TGTGCCAGCAGTTTCGAGGGGGCTAGCACTGAAGCTTTCTTT,CASSFEGASTEAFF,few,TRBJ1-1,TRBV2,TRBD1
TGTGCCAGCAGCTTTCCGGGGGCGGGAGAGGAGACCCAGTACTTC,CASSFPGAGEETQYF,.,TRBJ2-5,TRBV7-2,.
TGTGCCAGCAGTTTTATGGAGACCCAGTACTTC,CASSFMETQYF,many,TRBJ2-5,TRBV28,.
TGTGCCAGCAGCCTCGCCCCCCACCGGGACAAGAACACTGAAGCTTTCTTT,CASSLAPHRDKNTEAFF,.,TRBJ1-1,TRBV27,.
TGCAGTGCTAGAGCACGCGGGGGCTCCTATGGCTACACCTTC,CSARARGGSYGYTF,few,TRBJ1-2,TRBV20-1,.
TGTGCCAGCAGCCAAGATTTTGGCATGAACACTGAAGCTTTCTTT,CASSQDFGMNTEAFF,many,TRBJ1-1,TRBV14,.
TGTGCCAGCAGCTCACCACGGGTCTGGGACACCCTAAGCGGGAGTGGTCAAGAGACCCAGTACTTC,CASSSPRVWDTLSGSGQETQYF,few,TRBJ2-5,TRBV11-1,TRBD2
TGCAGCGGAACTCGAGGGACCCAGTACTTC,CSGTRGTQYF,.,TRBJ2-5,TRBV29-1,.
TGTGCCAGCAGCTTAGGACTAGCGCTTCAACGGGGGCCCTACAATGAGCAGTTCTTC,CASSLGLALQRGPYNEQFF,few,TRBJ2-1,TRBV7-6,TRBD2
TGTGCCAGCAGCGAAAGTACAGGGCCCCCCCAACGGAAAAACATTCAGTACTTC,CASSESTGPPQRKNIQYF,many,TRBJ2-4,TRBV11-2,.
TGCAGTGCGTCCCCCGGACTAGCGGGACCTAAAAAGCAGTACTTC,CSASPGLAGPKKQYF,.,TRBJ2-7,TRBV20-1,TRBD2
TGTGCCAGCAGTTCCAGCCTCCAGTACAATGAGCAGTTCTTC,CASSSSLQYNEQFF,few,TRBJ2-1,TRBV27,.
TGCGCCAGCATGACAGCGGGAGCTAGCTGGGAGCAGTTCTTC,CASMTAGASWEQFF,.,TRBJ2-1,TRBV10-2,TRBD2
TGTGCCATCAGTGAGTCAATGGGTCAGCCCCAGCATTTT,CAISESMGQPQHF,few,TRBJ1-5,TRBV10-3,.
TGTGCCAGCAAACTCGCGGAGTACAGGGGCGCCGGGGAGCTGTTTTTT,CASKLAEYRGAGELFF,many,TRBJ2-2,TRBV12-3/TRBV12-4,TRBD1
TGTGCCTGTACCGGGACATATAATTCACCCCTCCACTTT,CACTGTYNSPLHF,.,TRBJ1-6,TRBV30,.
TGTGCCAGCAGTACCGGGACTATATCCTACGAGCAGTACTTC,CASSTGTISYEQYF,few,TRBJ2-7,TRBV7-2,TRBD2
TGTGCCAGCAGTCGAGGACAGGGGGGCTATTACACTGAAGCTTTCTTT,CASSRGQGGYYTEAFF,.,TRBJ1-1,TRBV28,TRBD1
TGTGCCAGCAGCCTGGGACCCGACAATGAGCAGTTCTTC,CASSLGPDNEQFF,many,TRBJ2-1,TRBV2,.
TGTGCCAGCAGCACCCTAGCCGAGCGGGAGGCCCCCTACGAGCAGTACTTC,CASSTLAEREAPYEQYF,.,TRBJ2-7,TRBV28,TRBD2
TGCAGTGCCCGGGGCCGGTATAGCAATCAGCCCCAGCATTTT,CSARGRYSNQPQHF,many,TRBJ1-5,TRBV20-1,.
TGTGCCAGCAGGGAGGAGAGCGGGAGGCTCCCGGCAGCCGGAGTCGGGGAGCTGTTTTTT,CASREESGRLPAAGVGELFF,.,TRBJ2-2,TRBV27,TRBD2